This is a list of T cell receptor beta chains from one sample in a study of radiotherapy plus CTLA-4 blockade in lung cancer. Assay used: immunoSEQ multiplex PCR; TCRdb lists only in-frame clones, some missing. The sample includes 75,000 to 100,000 clones, 75% to 90% of them seen just once. This sample comprised peripheral blood, obtained from a patient treated with radiotherapy plus ipilimumab. The origin of the receptors is a human donor with non-small cell lung cancer who had a partial response to radiotherapy plus ipilimumab. CDR3s include the opening cysteine and the closing phenylalanine or tryptophan. The D gene is left open where the match is weak. Expanded clones get a size class; other rows say once, few or many, or leave the size out.

NA	TRBV6-6	TRBD2	TRBJ2-7	CASRSSGRDNYEQYF	TGTGCCAGCAGATCCAGCGGGAGGGACAACTACGAGCAGTACTTC
NA	TRBV6-1	NA	TRBJ2-1	CASSFDTAGEQFF	TGTGCCAGCAGTTTCGACACCGCCGGTGAGCAGTTCTTC
few	TRBV10-3	NA	TRBJ1-2	CAISEELGGYTF	TGTGCCATCAGTGAGGAGCTTGGTGGCTACACCTTC
NA	TRBV30	TRBD2	TRBJ2-1	CAWRSGSNNEQFF	TGTGCCTGGCGGAGCGGGAGTAACAATGAGCAGTTCTTC
NA	TRBV7-2	NA	TRBJ1-6	CASSLVRGADSPLHF	TGTGCCAGCAGCTTAGTTCGGGGGGCGGATTCACCCCTCCACTTT
NA	TRBV30	NA	TRBJ2-7	CAWSVGGTYEQYF	TGTGCCTGGAGTGTGGGGGGAACCTACGAGCAGTACTTC
NA	TRBV6-4	TRBD2	TRBJ2-7	CASSELAEPPLYEQYF	TGTGCCAGCAGTGAACTAGCGGAGCCCCCCCTTTACGAGCAGTACTTC
NA	TRBV6-5	TRBD1	TRBJ1-2	CASSSGTGPGYTF	TGTGCCAGCAGTTCCGGGACAGGGCCTGGCTACACCTTC
NA	TRBV29-1	TRBD2	TRBJ2-2	CSVHPGGNTGELFF	TGCAGCGTCCATCCGGGGGGGAACACCGGGGAGCTGTTTTTT
NA	TRBV6-6	NA	TRBJ1-5	CASRQGSNQPQHF	TGTGCCAGCAGACAGGGTTCCAATCAGCCCCAGCATTTT
NA	TRBV6-5	NA	TRBJ1-5	CASSEGFQPQHF	TGTGCCAGCAGTGAGGGCTTCCAGCCCCAGCATTTT
NA	TRBV6-1	TRBD1	TRBJ1-5	CASSRTGENQPQHF	TGTGCCAGCAGTCGGACAGGGGAAAATCAGCCCCAGCATTTT
NA	TRBV28	NA	TRBJ1-2	CASSPLGESYGYTF	TGTGCCAGCAGCCCCCTGGGAGAGAGCTATGGCTACACCTTC
NA	TRBV30	NA	TRBJ1-2	CAWSPPRLPNYGYTF	TGTGCCTGGAGTCCACCTAGGTTACCTAACTATGGCTACACCTTC
NA	TRBV6-1	NA	TRBJ2-1	CASSLQGGHNEQFF	TGTGCCAGCAGCCTACAGGGCGGACACAATGAGCAGTTCTTC
NA	TRBV7-9	TRBD2	TRBJ2-1	CASSRLAGAKYNEQFF	TGTGCCAGCAGTAGACTAGCGGGAGCGAAATACAATGAGCAGTTCTTC
NA	TRBV27	NA	TRBJ1-1	CASSFSDMNTEAFF	TGTGCCAGCAGTTTTTCAGATATGAACACTGAAGCTTTCTTT
NA	TRBV19	NA	TRBJ1-5	CASSPRKGLSNQPQHF	TGTGCCAGTAGCCCCCGAAAGGGACTTAGCAATCAGCCCCAGCATTTT
NA	TRBV6-1	NA	TRBJ2-1	CATADTGTYNEQFF	TGTGCCACCGCTGACACGGGGACCTACAATGAGCAGTTCTTC
NA	TRBV6-5	NA	TRBJ1-5	CASSYSRARRPQHF	TGTGCCAGCAGTTACTCGAGGGCGAGAAGGCCCCAGCATTTT
NA	TRBV7-9	TRBD2	TRBJ2-7	CASTSSGGVAGAYEQYF	TGTGCCAGCACCAGTTCCGGGGGGGTAGCGGGAGCCTACGAGCAGTACTTC
NA	TRBV28	NA	TRBJ2-1	CASSRTGSRAYNEQFF	TGTGCCAGCAGCCGAACAGGGTCCCGGGCCTACAATGAGCAGTTCTTC
NA	TRBV11-2	NA	TRBJ2-2	CASSPRGTGELFF	TGTGCCAGCAGCCCACGAGGCACCGGGGAGCTGTTTTTT
NA	TRBV28	NA	TRBJ1-3	CASTSRYGGQVATIYF	TGTGCCAGCACCTCAAGATATGGGGGACAAGTAGCCACCATATATTTT
NA	TRBV29-1	NA	TRBJ2-7	CSVLTAGSEYEQYF	TGCAGCGTTCTCACCGCCGGGAGTGAATACGAGCAGTACTTC
NA	TRBV5-1	NA	TRBJ1-5	CASSLVEVGANSNQPQHF	TGCGCCAGCAGCTTGGTTGAGGTAGGCGCTAATAGCAATCAGCCCCAGCATTTT
NA	TRBV6-6	TRBD2	TRBJ2-1	CASSPTSGSHAEQFF	TGTGCCAGCAGCCCGACTAGCGGGAGTCATGCTGAGCAGTTCTTC
few	TRBV4-1	TRBD2	TRBJ2-7	CASSPPAGGPYEQYF	TGCGCCAGCAGCCCCCCAGCGGGAGGGCCCTACGAGCAGTACTTC
NA	TRBV5-1	TRBD2	TRBJ2-5	CASSLGVAGGAQETQYF	TGCGCCAGCAGCTTGGGTGTAGCGGGAGGGGCACAAGAGACCCAGTACTTC